Following are 11 T cell receptor beta chains from one sample sequenced in a study of blood T cell repertoires in COVID-19. Clones were sequenced by immunoSEQ multiplex PCR, and TCRdb holds only the in-frame ones, with some missing. The data contain some 180,000 clones, 79% of them singletons. The sequencing input was PBMCs or T cells enriched from blood (not recorded which). The source of these receptors is a woman aged 70-85 years in a cohort exposed to, infected with or recovered from COVID-19 (not recorded which).

The rearrangement joins TRBV7-2 to TRBJ1-1; D call uncertain. Germline V gene lookup returns CDR1 SGHTA and CDR2 FQGNSA. V was trimmed by 2 bases and J by 6 bases, leaving 13 bases between them. CDR3 length: 14 residues. In DNA form, the CDR3 reads TGTGCCAGCAGCTTAAGCCGGACTCTCCCTGAAGCTTTCTTT. This codes for CASSLSRTLPEAFF.

The chain couples TRBV21-1 to TRBJ1-4; TRBD1, the table's D call, lacks a check against the DNA. TRBV21-1 counts as a pseudogene. The CDR3 is 13 amino acids. The CDR3: CASSKTGVEKLFF. The CDR3 coding sequence is TGTGCCAGCAGCAAGACAGGGGTAGAAAAACTGTTTTTT.

The chain is built from TRBV6-5 and TRBJ1-1; 7 nucleotides match TRBD1. V was clipped by 4 bases and J by 0 bases; unmatched bases: 5. CDR1 and CDR2 (germline): MNHEY, SVGAGI. The CDR3 length is 15 residues. The CDR3 protein is CASSSETGLNTEAFF. The DNA for the CDR3 is TGTGCCAGCAGTTCGGAGACAGGGTTGAACACTGAAGCTTTCTTT.

This clone occurred once. V is TRBV7-6 and J is TRBJ2-5; TRBD1 matches at 9 bases. The CDR3 sequence is 16 residues long. Germline V CDR1 and CDR2: SGHVS, FNYEAQ. V lost 3 bases and J lost 0; bases outside the gene matches: 5. CDR3 nucleotides: TGTGCCAGCAGCTTGGGACGGACAGGGGACCAAGAGACCCAGTACTTC. Translating gives CASSLGRTGDQETQYF.

As to this clone: Within the sample, other DNA sequences also encode this same CDR3. The chain recombines TRBV5-1 with TRBJ2-7; 11 nucleotides agree with TRBD2. The germline V gene has CDR1 SGHRS and CDR2 YFSETQ. This CDR3 is 15 amino acids long. Trimming cost V 4 bases and J 3 bases; bases outside gene matches: 6. The CDR3 reads CASSVGLAGVYEQYF. CDR3 DNA sequence: TGCGCCAGCAGCGTAGGACTAGCGGGTGTCTACGAGCAGTACTTC. Using reference TRBV5-1 and TRBJ2-7 for the parts outside the CDR3, the full variable domain is KAGVTQTPRYLIKTRGQQVTLSCSPISGHRSVSWYQQTPGQGLQFLFEYFSETQRNKGNFPGRFSGRQFSNSRSEMNVSTLELGDSALYLCASSVGLAGVYEQYFGPGTRLTVT.

V gene TRBV18 combines with J gene TRBJ2-7, with D perhaps matching TRBD1 (6 bases). The CDR3 runs to 13 residues. V lost 3 bases to trimming and J lost 7 bases, with 13 bases between them. Per the germline V gene, CDR1 is KGHSH and CDR2 is LQKENI. In DNA form, the CDR3 reads TGTGCCAGCTCACCGCGTCAAGGGGGAGAGCAGTACTTC. Its translation: CASSPRQGGEQYF.

This chain links TRBV19 with TRBJ1-3, with 8 bases aligning to TRBD1. V shed 5 bases and J 0 bases; nucleotides not matched to a gene: 9. Germline CDR1 is LNHDA and CDR2 is SQIVND (reference sequence). The CDR3 loop spans 17 amino acids. The CDR3 sequence: CASSSGTGLGSGNTIYF. The CDR3 DNA sequence: TGTGCCAGTAGTTCCGGGACAGGCCTGGGCTCTGGAAACACCATATATTTT. The full variable domain, rest sourced from reference TRBV19 and TRBJ1-3, is DGGITQSPKYLFRKEGQNVTLSCEQNLNHDAMYWYRQDPGQGLRLIYYSQIVNDFQKGDIAEGYSVSREKKESFPLTVTSAQKNPTAFYLCASSSGTGLGSGNTIYFGEGSWLTVV.

The CDR3 coding sequence is TGTGCCAGCAGTTTAGTGTCCTCCAACGTCCTGACTTTC. As protein: CASSLVSSNVLTF. The J gene is TRBJ2-6, the V gene TRBV28; unclear D gene. The V and J ends lost 2 bases and 8 bases respectively, with 7 bases between them. This CDR3 has 13 amino acids. CDR1 and CDR2 (germline): MDHEN, SYDVKM.

The rearrangement uses TRBV18 and TRBJ2-1; TRBD2 aligns across 10 bases. Trimming at V came to 2 bases and at J to 2 bases, leaving 3 bases not matched to a gene. Per the germline V gene, CDR1 is KGHSH and CDR2 is LQKENI. This CDR3 has 16 amino acids. The CDR3 region has the DNA TGTGCCAGCTCACCATCTCTAGCGGGAGCCTACAATGAGCAGTTCTTC. It encodes CASSPSLAGAYNEQFF.

In this sample, this clone turned up a few times. The V gene is TRBV5-1, the J gene TRBJ2-7; the match to TRBD2 covers 11 bases. The V gene's germline CDR1 is SGHRS and CDR2 YFSETQ. The ends lost 0 bases at V and 2 bases at J; junction bases unmatched: 4. The CDR3 runs 16 residues. CDR3 protein: CASSLGGTSGAYEQYF. The CDR3 DNA reads as TGCGCCAGCAGCTTGGGAGGGACTAGCGGAGCCTACGAGCAGTACTTC.

The chain recombines TRBV15 with TRBJ2-7; the D gene is possibly TRBD1 (5 bases). CDR3 length: 14 amino acids. Germline V gene lookup returns CDR1 LNHNV and CDR2 YYDKDF (reference sequence). V was trimmed by 1 base and J by 4 bases, leaving 11 bases between them. In DNA form, the CDR3 reads TGTGCCACCAGCAGAGTGGGGCGAGGATACGAGCAGTACTTC. It specifies CATSRVGRGYEQYF.